The 30 T cell receptor beta chains presented below share a single source sample, sequenced in a study of patients and donors after allogeneic stem cell transplantation (dated by TCRdb to the early 2020s). The protocol used for the library was RT-PCR. The sample was run on a NextSeq 550. The public reads were reanalyzed by TCRdb: fastp trimming at Q25, MiXCR alignment, in-frame beta chains only. A single entry per CDR3 protein holds the most common genes and DNA from its merged rows. Recorded for this sample are about a million distinct CDR3 sequences; roughly 18% of them occurred a single time. The ten largest make up under 6.5% of the sample. Sequencing used blood, either unsorted or a sorted T cell fraction (not recorded which). These receptors all come from a human donor who was either an allogeneic HSCT recipient or a stem cell or donor lymphocyte infusion donor (not recorded which). It is not recorded whose cells these are; they may come from a transplant donor.

This clonotype showed up just a few times. The chain is built from TRBV12-3 or TRBV12-4 and TRBJ1-5, with D maybe TRBD1 (6 bases). V was clipped by 3 bases and J by 7 bases, with 16 bases between them. This CDR3 is built from 15 residues. CDR3 in amino acids: CASSFVGDKGQPQHF. CDR3 bases: TGTGCCAGCAGTTTCGTCGGGGACAAAGGGCAGCCCCAGCATTTT.

The chain carries TRBV7-9 and TRBJ1-2; D remains unclear. V lost 10 bases and J lost 3, with 12 bases in between. CDR1 is SEHNR and CDR2 is FQNEAQ in the germline V gene (reference sequence). This CDR3 contains 12 residues. CDR3 DNA: TGTGCCATCCACCGGGCGGACTATGGCTACACCTTC. Its protein is CAIHRADYGYTF.

This clonotype was seen only a few times. The rearrangement uses TRBV28 and TRBJ1-5; D may be TRBD1 (6 bases). V gave up 4 bases and J gave up 5 bases, with 15 bases separating them. The CDR3 loop spans 15 amino acids. Germline V lookup: CDR1 MDHEN, CDR2 SYDVKM. CDR3: CASSSGGRGDQPQHF. The CDR3 DNA reads as TGTGCCAGCAGTTCCGGGGGCAGGGGTGATCAGCCCCAGCATTTT. The full variable domain, rest sourced from reference TRBV28 and TRBJ1-5, is DVKVTQSSRYLVKRTGEKVFLECVQDMDHENMFWYRQDPGLGLRLIYFSYDVKMKEKGDIPEGYSVSREKKERFSLILESASTNQTSMYLCASSSGGRGDQPQHFGDGTRLSIL.

The V call is TRBV7-2, the J call TRBJ2-1; D gene uncertain. This CDR3 is built from 15 residues. V dropped 5 bases and J dropped 6 bases, with 17 bases sitting between them. Per germline, CDR1 SGHTA and CDR2 FQGNSA. The CDR3 loop is CASSLQPLGTNEQFF. The CDR3 nucleotides are TGTGCCAGCAGCCTTCAACCTTTGGGAACCAATGAGCAGTTCTTC.

The sample holds a few counts of this clonotype. The rearrangement joins TRBV27 to TRBJ1-1, with D possibly matching TRBD1 (6 bases). V gave up 6 bases and J gave up 2 bases, with 16 bases separating them. This CDR3 comprises 15 residues. Germline CDR1 reads MNHEY; CDR2 reads SMNVEV (reference sequence). CDR3 DNA: TGTGCCAGCAGGTTGGGGGGGGCGGGAAACACTGAAGCTTTCTTT. Its protein product is CASRLGGAGNTEAFF.

This clonotype was observed many times. V and J are TRBV25-1 and TRBJ2-1, with 7 positions matching TRBD2. V dropped 1 base and J dropped 3; count of bases not matched to a gene: 18. This CDR3 region has 20 residues. Germline loops: CDR1 MGHDK, CDR2 SYGVNS. This chain's CDR3 is CASSEFIGRDYESLYNEQFF. CDR3 nucleotides: TGTGCCAGCAGTGAATTCATCGGCCGGGACTACGAAAGTCTCTACAATGAGCAGTTCTTC. Looking up the rest from reference TRBV25-1 and TRBJ2-1 gives the full variable domain: EADIYQTPRYLVIGTGKKITLECSQTMGHDKMYWYQQDPGMELHLIHYSYGVNSTEKGDLSSESTVSRIRTEHFPLTLESARPSHTSQYLCASSEFIGRDYESLYNEQFFGPGTRLTVL.

This clonotype was counted many times. The chain is built from TRBV6-6 and TRBJ1-2; a weak D match, TRBD1 (5 bases). The CDR3 covers 13 residues. CDR1 is MNHNY and CDR2 is SVGAGI in the germline V gene (reference sequence). Trimming pared 5 bases from V and 4 bases from J, leaving 11 bases between. DNA of the CDR3: TGTGCCAGCAGTGCCCAGGGTGGCTATGGCTACACCTTC. As protein: CASSAQGGYGYTF.

This clonotype turned up a few times. CDR3 bases: TGTGCCAGCAGCTTGGACCGGACAGGAGGAGGCTACACCTTC. Protein product: CASSLDRTGGGYTF. The chain joins TRBV5-6 to TRBJ1-2; TRBD1 matches 7 bases. The germline V gene has CDR1 SGHDT and CDR2 YYEEEE. Germline trimming cut 0 bases from V and 8 bases from J; bases unmatched to any gene: 7. The CDR3 is made up of 14 amino acids.

The rearrangement links TRBV27 to TRBJ2-7, with unresolved D. CDR1 and CDR2 (germline): MNHEY, SMNVEV (reference sequence). The CDR3 is 15 residues long. Trimming removed 2 bases from V and 4 bases from J, with 15 bases in between. The CDR3 DNA is TGTGCCAGCAGTTTACGGCGCAGCCTTGGGTACGAGCAGTACTTC. It codes for CASSLRRSLGYEQYF.

A few counts support this clonotype. The chain recombines TRBV7-9 with TRBJ1-5; D is undetermined. This CDR3 spans 12 amino acids. CDR1 and CDR2 (germline): SEHNR, FQNEAQ (reference sequence). V lost 1 base and J lost 11, with 9 bases in between. CDR3 bases: TGTGCCAGCAGCTTAGAAGGGAGTACCCAGCATTTT. Translating gives CASSLEGSTQHF.

The chain combines TRBV6-1 with TRBJ1-5; TRBD1 matches at 10 bases. Germline V gene sequence: CDR1 MNHNS, CDR2 SASEGT. V shed 7 bases, J shed 0 bases, and the junction held 12 bases outside the gene matches. CDR3 length: 18 amino acids. DNA of the CDR3: TGTGCCAGCACGGCGGGGACAGGGGCCCCATATAGCAATCAGCCCCAGCATTTT. Its protein product is CASTAGTGAPYSNQPQHF.

This clonotype was detected a few times. This chain uses TRBV9 with TRBJ2-7; 12 nucleotides match TRBD2. J gave up 6 bases and V 3 bases, and 4 bases lay outside the gene matches. This CDR3 is 14 amino acids long. CDR1 SGDLS and CDR2 YYNGEE come from the germline V gene. The CDR3 reads CASSASGLAGEQYF. In DNA form, the CDR3 reads TGTGCCAGCAGCGCCTCGGGACTAGCGGGCGAGCAGTACTTC.

A few counts support this clonotype. The chain combines TRBV20-1 with TRBJ2-5, with TRBD2 matching 9 bases. Germline CDR1 DFQATT, CDR2 SNEGSKA (reference sequence). Trimming removed 0 bases from V and 4 bases from J; junction bases left unmatched: 9. The CDR3 contains 16 residues. CDR3 protein: CSARDSLAGTRETQYF. CDR3 coding DNA: TGCAGTGCTAGAGATAGCCTAGCGGGGACCAGAGAGACCCAGTACTTC.

This clonotype was picked up many times. The rearrangement links TRBV12-3 or TRBV12-4 to TRBJ1-1; weak D call: TRBD1 (6 bases). V lost 6 bases and J lost 0, with 11 bases in between. The CDR3 has 14 amino acids. The CDR3 DNA sequence: TGTGCCAGCAGATCTGGGGGCTTGAACACTGAAGCTTTCTTT. Protein: CASRSGGLNTEAFF.

V gene TRBV29-1 combines with J gene TRBJ2-5; a possible D gene is TRBD2 (7 bases). The CDR3 sequence is 15 residues long. CDR1 SQVTM and CDR2 ANQGSEA come from the germline V gene. Trimming took off 4 bases at V and 4 bases at J, with 19 bases between the two ends. CDR3 nucleotides: TGCAGCGTTGGTGAGGGGGAGACTAGCCGAGAGACCCAGTACTTC. It codes for CSVGEGETSRETQYF.

The chain links TRBV5-5 to TRBJ1-5, with D uncertain. The CDR3 covers 16 residues. V shed 3 bases and J shed 9 bases, with 22 bases lying between them. The germline CDR1 and CDR2 sequences are SGHKS and YYEKEE (reference sequence). The CDR3 spells CASSSAQLDQRAPQHF. The CDR3 region has the DNA TGTGCCAGCAGCTCAGCGCAGCTTGATCAAAGGGCGCCCCAGCATTTT.

The rearrangement uses TRBV7-8 and TRBJ2-2; 9 nucleotides agree with TRBD1. CDR1 SGHVS and CDR2 FQNEAQ come from the germline V gene. J was trimmed by 1 base and V by 5 bases; bases with no gene match: 5. This CDR3 has 16 residues. This CDR3 reads CASSLRDRVNTGELFF. The CDR3, as DNA: TGTGCCAGCAGCCTCCGGGACAGGGTGAACACCGGGGAGCTGTTTTTT.

Only a few counts were recorded for this clonotype. This sequence joins TRBV5-6 and TRBJ2-1; D is undetermined. The V gene lost 4 bases and the J gene lost 6 bases, with 14 bases spanning the gap. The CDR3 length is 14 residues. Germline V gene data show CDR1 as SGHDT and CDR2 as YYEEEE. The CDR3 DNA reads as TGTGCCAGCAGCGGCGGACCCCTCTCCAATGAGCAGTTCTTC. It specifies CASSGGPLSNEQFF.

The gene calls are TRBV6-2 or TRBV6-3 and TRBJ2-1; 10 positions match TRBD1. Losses at the gene ends were 7 bases for V and 3 bases for J; bases not matched to a gene: 9. The CDR3 loop spans 16 amino acids. The germline V gene has CDR1 MNHEY and CDR2 SVGEGT. CDR3 sequence (DNA): TGTGCCAGCACCGTAGGCAGGGACAGGGGCTACAATGAGCAGTTCTTC. The encoded protein is CASTVGRDRGYNEQFF.

This clonotype was picked up a small number of times. The V gene is TRBV6-1, the J gene TRBJ2-1, with D hard to call. This CDR3 contains 16 residues. The ends were cut back, 6 bases at V and 0 bases at J, with 15 bases in the middle. Germline values: CDR1 MNHNS, CDR2 SASEGT. CDR3 sequence reads: CASRPSKPSSYNEQFF. In DNA form, the CDR3 reads TGTGCCAGCAGACCTTCCAAGCCCAGCTCCTACAATGAGCAGTTCTTC.

This clonotype was counted a few times. The rearrangement uses TRBV2 and TRBJ1-6; unclear D gene. Germline V gene sequence: CDR1 SNHLY, CDR2 FYNNEI. V lost 8 bases, J lost 1 base, and 6 bases lay in between. The CDR3 is 13 amino acids. The CDR3 bases are TGTGCCAGCGTGGGGTCCTATAATTCACCCCTCCACTTT. It specifies CASVGSYNSPLHF.

V is TRBV29-1 and J is TRBJ2-1; D gene unclear. In germline, CDR1 is SQVTM, CDR2 ANQGSEA. Trimming took 1 base from V and 15 from J, leaving 13 bases between them. CDR3 size: 11 residues. The CDR3 sequence: CSVEADGLRFF. For the CDR3, the DNA is TGCAGCGTTGAAGCCGACGGGCTAAGGTTCTTC.

The chain couples TRBV4-2 to TRBJ1-4, with D perhaps TRBD1 (5 bases). The CDR3 spans 13 residues. Germline loops: CDR1 LGHNA, CDR2 YNFKEQ. V lost 3 bases and J 8 bases, leaving 10 bases between the germline ends. CDR3 loop: CASSQGVDEKLFF. The CDR3 DNA sequence: TGTGCCAGCAGCCAGGGGGTGGACGAAAAACTGTTTTTT.

The chain's CDR3 is CASSWKGLRVNTGELFF. CDR3 nucleotides: TGTGCCAGCAGCTGGAAGGGACTGCGAGTAAACACCGGGGAGCTGTTTTTT. This sequence joins TRBV5-6 and TRBJ2-2; TRBD2 is a possible D gene (6 bases). The CDR3 runs 17 residues. Germline CDR1 SGHDT, CDR2 YYEEEE. V lost 3 bases and J lost 2, with 17 bases in between.

A few counts support this clonotype. V usage is TRBV6-5 and J usage is TRBJ2-7, with D perhaps matching TRBD2 (6 bases). With 2 bases removed from V and 12 bases from J, the gap between germline ends came to 11 bases. The CDR3 runs 11 residues. CDR1 and CDR2 from the germline V gene are MNHEY and SVGAGI. Here the CDR3 DNA reads TGTGCCAGCAGTTACGGGGACTCGCGGTACTTC. Translating gives CASSYGDSRYF.

This clonotype was recorded a few times. This sequence joins TRBV6-1 and TRBJ2-3, with D possibly matching TRBD1 (5 bases). The V end lost 6 bases, the J end lost 0 bases, and 16 bases lay between the germline ends. Germline V gene lookup returns CDR1 MNHNS and CDR2 SASEGT. This CDR3 comprises 16 residues. In DNA, the CDR3 is TGTGCCAGCAGCCGATTGTGGGGCACTAGCACAGATACGCAGTATTTT. As protein: CASSRLWGTSTDTQYF.

Ten or more counts support this clonotype. The CDR3, as DNA: TGTGCCAGCAGTCCCCCTGCCGGCTATGGCTACACCTTC. Amino acid sequence: CASSPPAGYGYTF. This chain uses TRBV12-3 or TRBV12-4 with TRBJ1-2; D remains unclear. V gave up 5 bases and J gave up 4 bases, with 11 bases separating them. This CDR3 spans 13 amino acids.

CDR3 nucleotides: TGTGCCAGCAGAGGTGGTTCGCGGGGCCAAGAGACCCAGTACTTC. This translates into CASRGGSRGQETQYF. The J gene is TRBJ2-5, the V gene TRBV2, with D possibly TRBD2 on 6 matching bases. Trimming cost V 6 bases and J 1 base, with 15 bases left between them. Germline CDR1 SNHLY, CDR2 FYNNEI. The CDR3 covers 15 residues.

This clonotype was picked up a small number of times. Because the CDR3's place on the DNA is in doubt, the DNA is left out and the CDR3 is given as listed by TCRdb. The chain joins TRBV20-1 to TRBJ2-2; the table's D call TRBD1 went unverified against the DNA. CDR1 and CDR2 (germline): DFQATT, SNEGSKA (reference sequence). The CDR3 is made up of 13 amino acids, end residues included. This chain's CDR3 is CSARDWVGELFFF.

The chain links TRBV29-1 to TRBJ2-3; D unresolved. Trimming left V 7 bases short and J 2 bases short, with 13 bases between. This CDR3 has 13 residues. Germline CDR1 SQVTM, CDR2 ANQGSEA. As DNA, the CDR3 is TGCAGCGCCAAGCTGGTCAACACAGATACGCAGTATTTT. Protein: CSAKLVNTDTQYF.